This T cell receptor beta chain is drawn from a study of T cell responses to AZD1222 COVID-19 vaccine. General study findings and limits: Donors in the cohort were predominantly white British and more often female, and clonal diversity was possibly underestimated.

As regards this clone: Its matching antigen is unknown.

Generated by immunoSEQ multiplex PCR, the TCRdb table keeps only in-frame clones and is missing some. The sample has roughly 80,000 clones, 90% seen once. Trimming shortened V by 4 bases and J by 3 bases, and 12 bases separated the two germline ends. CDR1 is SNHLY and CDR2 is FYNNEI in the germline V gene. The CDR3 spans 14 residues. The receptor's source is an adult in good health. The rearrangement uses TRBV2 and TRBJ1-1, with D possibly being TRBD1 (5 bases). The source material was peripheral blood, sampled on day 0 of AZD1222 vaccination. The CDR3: CASSALWGDTEAFF. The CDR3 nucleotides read TGTGCCAGCAGTGCGCTATGGGGGGACACTGAAGCTTTCTTT.